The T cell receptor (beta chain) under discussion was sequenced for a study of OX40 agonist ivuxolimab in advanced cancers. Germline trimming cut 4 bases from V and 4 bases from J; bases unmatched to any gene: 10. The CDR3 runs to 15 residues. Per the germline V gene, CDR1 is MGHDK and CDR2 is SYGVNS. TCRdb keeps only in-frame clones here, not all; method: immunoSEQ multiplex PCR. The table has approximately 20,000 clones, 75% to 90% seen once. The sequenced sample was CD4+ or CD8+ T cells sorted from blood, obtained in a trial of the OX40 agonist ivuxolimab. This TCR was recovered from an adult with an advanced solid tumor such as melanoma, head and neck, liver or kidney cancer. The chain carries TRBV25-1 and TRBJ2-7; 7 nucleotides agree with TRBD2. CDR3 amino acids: CASSVPGGSIYEQYF. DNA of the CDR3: TGTGCCAGCAGTGTACCGGGGGGTTCAATTTACGAGCAGTACTTC.